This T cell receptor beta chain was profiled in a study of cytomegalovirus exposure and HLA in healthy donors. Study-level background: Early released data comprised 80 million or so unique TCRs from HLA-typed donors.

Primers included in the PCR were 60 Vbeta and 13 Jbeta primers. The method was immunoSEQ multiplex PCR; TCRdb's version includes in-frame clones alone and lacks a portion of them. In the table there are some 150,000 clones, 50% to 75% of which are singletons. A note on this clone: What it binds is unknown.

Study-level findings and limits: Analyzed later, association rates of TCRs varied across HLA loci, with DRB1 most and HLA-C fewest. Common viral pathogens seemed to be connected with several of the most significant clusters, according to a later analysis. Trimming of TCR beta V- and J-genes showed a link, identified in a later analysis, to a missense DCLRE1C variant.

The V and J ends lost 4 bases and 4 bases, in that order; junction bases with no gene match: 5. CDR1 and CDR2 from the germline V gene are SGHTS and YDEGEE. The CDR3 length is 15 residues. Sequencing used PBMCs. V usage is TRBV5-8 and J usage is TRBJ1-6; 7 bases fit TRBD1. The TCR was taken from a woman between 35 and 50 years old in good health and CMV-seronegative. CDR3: CASSPRDRYNSPLHF. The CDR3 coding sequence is TGTGCCAGCAGCCCCCGGGACAGATATAATTCACCCCTCCACTTT.